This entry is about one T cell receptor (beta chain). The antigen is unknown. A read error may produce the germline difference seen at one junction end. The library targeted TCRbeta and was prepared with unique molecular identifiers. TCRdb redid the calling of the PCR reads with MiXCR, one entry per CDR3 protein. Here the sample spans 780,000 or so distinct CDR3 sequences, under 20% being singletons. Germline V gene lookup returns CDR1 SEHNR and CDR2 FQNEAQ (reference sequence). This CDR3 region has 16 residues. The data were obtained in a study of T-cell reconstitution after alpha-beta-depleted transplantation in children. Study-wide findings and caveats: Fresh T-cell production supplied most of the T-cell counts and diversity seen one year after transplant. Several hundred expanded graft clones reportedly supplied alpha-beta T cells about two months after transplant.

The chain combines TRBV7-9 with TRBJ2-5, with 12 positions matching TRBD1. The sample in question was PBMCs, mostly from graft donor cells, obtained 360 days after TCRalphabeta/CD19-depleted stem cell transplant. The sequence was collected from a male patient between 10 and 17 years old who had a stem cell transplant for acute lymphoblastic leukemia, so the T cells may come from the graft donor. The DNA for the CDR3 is TGTGCCAGCAGCCCACCCGGGACAGGGGGCGCGGAGACCCGGTACTTC. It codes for CASSPPGTGGAETRYF.